Below, 23 T cell receptor beta chains from the same sample are listed, as sequenced in a study of OX40 agonist ivuxolimab in advanced cancers. Method: immunoSEQ multiplex PCR; TCRdb's copy keeps in-frame clones and lacks some. The table includes approximately 94,000 clones, approximately 81% detected once. The input for sequencing was CD4+ or CD8+ T cells sorted from blood, taken in a trial of the OX40 agonist ivuxolimab. All receptors derive from an adult with an advanced solid tumor such as melanoma, head and neck, liver or kidney cancer.

The chain employs TRBV7-2 and TRBJ1-5; no firm D call. There are 13 residues in the CDR3. Trimming left V 4 bases short and J 5 bases short, with 9 bases between. The germline V gene has CDR1 SGHTA and CDR2 FQGNSA. The CDR3 nucleotides are TGTGCCAGCAGCTCCGTCTTATATCAGCCCCAGCATTTT. This encodes CASSSVLYQPQHF.

This chain joins TRBV11-1 and TRBJ2-7; D is uncertain. In germline, CDR1 is SGHAT, CDR2 FQDESV (reference sequence). Deletions cut 3 bases from V and 5 bases from J, with 20 bases between. This CDR3 contains 16 residues. CDR3 loop: CASSFGSGPPRDEQYF. The DNA for the CDR3 is TGTGCCAGCAGCTTCGGTAGTGGACCCCCCCGGGACGAGCAGTACTTC.

A word on this clone: Different DNA sequences within this sample yield the same CDR3. The CDR3 region has the DNA TGTGCCAGCAGTTTGGGGGGTCGTGGCTACACCTTC. Residues: CASSLGGRGYTF. The chain employs TRBV27 and TRBJ1-2; D is perhaps TRBD1 (5 bases). Trimming took off 3 bases at V and 7 bases at J, with 9 bases between the two ends. The CDR3 has 12 residues. Per the germline V gene, CDR1 is MNHEY and CDR2 is SMNVEV (reference sequence).

This chain links TRBV5-1 with TRBJ2-3; 7 bases agree with TRBD2. Germline values: CDR1 SGHRS, CDR2 YFSETQ. After removal of 4 bases from V and 1 base from J, the junction contained 9 bases not matched to a gene. The CDR3 extends over 16 amino acids. CDR3 sequence reads: CASSRGDLPRTDTQYF. The DNA for the CDR3 is TGCGCCAGCAGCCGGGGGGATTTGCCCCGCACAGATACGCAGTATTTT.

This sequence joins TRBV20-1 and TRBJ2-5; perhaps TRBD2 as D (5 bases). Germline-derived CDR1 and CDR2 are DFQATT and SNEGSKA (reference sequence). The CDR3 has 11 amino acids. V was pared by 7 bases and J by 2 bases, with 8 bases between. Here the CDR3 reads CSVGDQETQYF. The CDR3 DNA reads as TGCAGTGTCGGGGATCAAGAGACCCAGTACTTC.

V and J are TRBV4-3 and TRBJ2-3; D uncertain. This CDR3 is 15 amino acids long. V lost 0 bases and J lost 10, with 17 bases in between. Per the germline V gene, CDR1 is LGHNA and CDR2 is YSLEER. CDR3 residues: CASSQDPNAELAQYF. The DNA of the CDR3 is TGCGCCAGCAGCCAAGATCCTAACGCAGAACTCGCGCAGTATTTT.

The gene calls are TRBV25-1 and TRBJ2-1; D uncertain. The germline V and J ends were trimmed by 3 bases and 6 bases, with 15 bases remaining between them. Germline V gives CDR1 MGHDK, CDR2 SYGVNS. CDR3 size: 15 residues. The DNA for the CDR3 is TGTGCCAGCAGTGACGGTCTAGGTCTCTTCAATGAGCAGTTCTTC. Residues: CASSDGLGLFNEQFF.

This clone was counted only a few times. This chain's CDR3 is CASSVFGDAGDEQYF. The DNA for the CDR3 is TGTGCCAGCAGTGTGTTTGGAGACGCGGGGGACGAGCAGTACTTC. V gene TRBV2 combines with J gene TRBJ2-7, with 7 nucleotides matching TRBD2. CDR1 is SNHLY, CDR2 FYNNEI, per germline. The CDR3 length is 15 residues. The trim removed 4 bases at V and 5 bases at J, leaving 11 bases unmatched. The complete variable domain, with remaining parts taken from reference TRBV2 and TRBJ2-7, reads EPEVTQTPSHQVTQMGQEVILRCVPISNHLYFYWYRQILGQKVEFLVSFYNNEISEKSEIFDDQFSVERPDGSNFTLKIRSTKLEDSAMYFCASSVFGDAGDEQYFGPGTRLTVT.

The chain links TRBV9 to TRBJ2-2, with D perhaps given as TRBD1 or TRBD2 (6 bases each). The germline V gene has CDR1 SGDLS and CDR2 YYNGEE. This CDR3 comprises 14 residues. With 2 bases removed from V and 6 bases from J, the gap between germline ends came to 11 bases. The CDR3 sequence: CASSVNGGAGELFF. In nucleotides, the CDR3 is TGTGCCAGCAGCGTTAACGGGGGCGCCGGGGAGCTGTTTTTT.

This clone was observed a few times. V and J are TRBV7-9 and TRBJ2-3, with TRBD1 matching over 7 bases. From germline, CDR1 is SEHNR and CDR2 FQNEAQ (reference sequence). J lost 2 bases, V lost 5 bases, and 7 bases had no gene match. The CDR3 runs 15 residues. The CDR3 DNA reads TGTGCCAGCAGCGCCCTGACAGGGCCCACAGATACGCAGTATTTT. Its translation is CASSALTGPTDTQYF.

The rearrangement links TRBV19 to TRBJ1-6, with 9 bases fitting TRBD1. The V gene end was trimmed by 5 bases and the J gene end by 7 bases; junction bases not matched to a gene: 9. CDR1 and CDR2 from the germline V gene are LNHDA and SQIVND (reference sequence). The length of the CDR3 is 16 residues. The CDR3, as DNA: TGTGCCAGTAGTGCCTGGACAGGGGCATGGAATTCACCCCTCCACTTT. Translating it yields CASSAWTGAWNSPLHF.

The chain joins TRBV18 to TRBJ1-6; D is undetermined. Per the germline V gene, CDR1 is KGHSH and CDR2 is LQKENI. The CDR3 is made up of 15 amino acids. With 2 bases removed from V and 8 bases from J, the gap between germline ends came to 13 bases. The CDR3 loop reads CASSPAPGEHSPLHF. CDR3 nucleotides: TGTGCCAGCTCACCAGCTCCGGGCGAGCATTCACCCCTCCACTTT.

This rearrangement joins TRBV6-1 to TRBJ2-7; 11 nucleotides agree with TRBD1. The CDR3 is 15 residues long. Germline CDR1 and CDR2: MNHNS and SASEGT. V lost 6 bases and J lost 3; bases outside the gene matches: 7. The CDR3 sequence is CASRTGTGGYYEQYF. CDR3 coding DNA: TGTGCCAGCAGAACCGGGACAGGGGGATACTACGAGCAGTACTTC.

The chain couples TRBV5-5 to TRBJ1-2, with TRBD1 as a possible D gene (6 bases). CDR1 is SGHKS and CDR2 is YYEKEE in the germline V gene (reference sequence). This CDR3 comprises 15 residues. The V end was cut by 0 bases, the J end by 5 bases, with 14 bases between. For the CDR3, the DNA is TGTGCCAGCAGCTTGGGGCAGGGGCCGGGATATGGCTACACCTTC. Protein: CASSLGQGPGYGYTF. Full variable domain (outside the CDR3, taken from reference TRBV5-5 and TRBJ1-2): DAGVTQSPTHLIKTRGQQVTLRCSPISGHKSVSWYQQVLGQGPQFIFQYYEKEERGRGNFPDRFSARQFPNYSSELNVNALLLGDSALYLCASSLGQGPGYGYTFGSGTRLTVV.

J is TRBJ1-4 and V is TRBV6-1, with D unresolved. This CDR3 has 14 amino acids. V shed 2 bases and J shed 4 bases, with 8 bases lying between them. CDR1 is MNHNS, CDR2 SASEGT, per germline. CDR3 region: CASSELHVNEKLFF. CDR3 DNA sequence: TGTGCCAGCAGTGAATTACACGTTAATGAAAAACTGTTTTTT.

This sequence joins TRBV29-1 and TRBJ1-1, with D tentatively TRBD1 (5 bases). The CDR3 runs 13 residues. Germline CDR1 reads SQVTM; CDR2 reads ANQGSEA. V was shortened by 5 bases and J by 5 bases, with 15 bases between the two germline ends. DNA for the CDR3: TGCAGCGTTAGGCAGGGTATTATTACTGAAGCTTTCTTT. This encodes CSVRQGIITEAFF.

This clone showed up just a few times. The chain combines TRBV16 with TRBJ1-1; D is undetermined. V was trimmed by 1 base and J by 3 bases, leaving 6 bases between them. Germline values: CDR1 KGHSY, CDR2 FQNENV. The CDR3 has 13 amino acids. CDR3 bases: TGTGCCAGCAGCCAATTACGGGACACTGAAGCTTTCTTT. This gives the protein CASSQLRDTEAFF.

This sequence joins TRBV5-1 and TRBJ2-6, with D possibly matching TRBD2 (6 bases). This CDR3 has 16 amino acids. Germline values: CDR1 SGHRS, CDR2 YFSETQ. Trimming removed 6 bases from V and 3 bases from J, with 16 bases in between. This CDR3 is CASTPPGGDGANVLTF. The CDR3 nucleotides read TGCGCCAGCACCCCTCCGGGCGGGGATGGGGCCAACGTCCTGACTTTC.

The J gene is TRBJ2-5, the V gene TRBV7-9; D is uncertain. Germline CDR1 SEHNR, CDR2 FQNEAQ (reference sequence). Trimming took off 4 bases at V and 4 bases at J, with 10 bases between the two ends. The CDR3 consists of 13 residues. Written as DNA, the CDR3 is TGTGCCAGCAGCTACCCGGCAGGAGAGACCCAGTACTTC. Amino acid sequence: CASSYPAGETQYF.

This clone was detected only once. This CDR3 is CASSLSRGTNEKLFF. The CDR3 bases are TGTGCCAGCAGTTTATCCCGGGGAACGAATGAAAAACTGTTTTTT. The genes are TRBV28 and TRBJ1-4, with D hard to call. The germline V and J ends were trimmed by 1 base and 5 bases, with 11 bases remaining between them. Germline CDR1 reads MDHEN; CDR2 reads SYDVKM. The CDR3 runs 15 residues. The whole variable domain, filled in from reference TRBV28 and TRBJ1-4, reads DVKVTQSSRYLVKRTGEKVFLECVQDMDHENMFWYRQDPGLGLRLIYFSYDVKMKEKGDIPEGYSVSREKKERFSLILESASTNQTSMYLCASSLSRGTNEKLFFGSGTQLSVL.

For the CDR3, the DNA is TGTGCCAGCAGCCAATCCCAAGGGACTGAAGCTTTCTTT. Translated: CASSQSQGTEAFF. The V gene is TRBV14, the J gene TRBJ1-1; no clear D gene. The CDR3 loop spans 13 amino acids. Trimming removed 2 bases from V and 5 bases from J, with 9 bases in between. Germline loops: CDR1 SGHDN, CDR2 FVKESK.

The chain links TRBV28 to TRBJ2-1; D unclear. The CDR3 is 15 amino acids. Germline V gives CDR1 MDHEN, CDR2 SYDVKM. Trimming pared 10 bases from V and 2 bases from J, leaving 18 bases between. The CDR3: CATAPMDGTYNEQFF. The CDR3 nucleotides are TGTGCCACCGCCCCGATGGACGGCACCTACAATGAGCAGTTCTTC. Full variable domain (missing parts from reference TRBV28 and TRBJ2-1): DVKVTQSSRYLVKRTGEKVFLECVQDMDHENMFWYRQDPGLGLRLIYFSYDVKMKEKGDIPEGYSVSREKKERFSLILESASTNQTSMYLCATAPMDGTYNEQFFGPGTRLTVL.

J is TRBJ2-3 and V is TRBV9; 10 bases agree with TRBD2. This CDR3 is 15 amino acids long. The germline V gene encodes CDR1 SGDLS and CDR2 YYNGEE. J was trimmed by 4 bases and V by 0 bases; bases with no gene match: 2. CDR3 amino acids: CASSVASGGSDTQYF. CDR3 sequence (DNA): TGTGCCAGCAGCGTAGCTAGCGGGGGTTCAGATACGCAGTATTTT.